The next 27 T cell receptor beta chains were all read from a single sample in a study of Tregs in tolerant kidney transplant recipients. Repertoires were generated with immunoSEQ multiplex PCR, while TCRdb's copy carries only in-frame clones and drops some. The sample consists of under 100,000 clones, around nine tenths of them appearing once. The sample was CD8+ T cells from blood. The receptors shown here come from a human donor in good health.

CDR3 loop: CASSPLGGRAGNTIYF. CDR3 nucleotides: TGTGCCAGCAGCCCCCTGGGGGGCAGGGCTGGAAACACCATATATTTT. V and J are TRBV9 and TRBJ1-3; possible D gene TRBD1, 6 bases. This CDR3 spans 16 amino acids. Trimming shortened V by 4 bases and J by 2 bases, and 16 bases separated the two germline ends. Per the germline V gene, CDR1 is SGDLS and CDR2 is YYNGEE.

A word on this clone: The junction does not match germline at one end; this may be a read error. The gene calls are TRBV7-7 and TRBJ2-2; 14 bases line up with TRBD2. This CDR3 contains 17 residues. Per germline, CDR1 SSHAT and CDR2 FNYEAQ (reference sequence). The CDR3 region has the DNA TGTGCTAGCAGCCCCGGACTAGCGGGGGGTTTTACCGGGGAGCTGTTTTTT. Translating it yields CASSPGLAGGFTGELFF.

This sequence joins TRBV9 and TRBJ2-7; possibly TRBD1 for D (5 bases). V lost 0 bases to trimming and J lost 1 base, with 8 bases between them. The CDR3 spans 14 residues. Germline assignment: CDR1 SGDLS and CDR2 YYNGEE. CDR3 protein: CASSVGAGSYEQYF. The CDR3 coding sequence is TGTGCCAGCAGCGTAGGCGCAGGGTCCTACGAGCAGTACTTC.

The chain has TRBV6-4 and TRBJ2-1, with D tentatively TRBD1 (5 bases). CDR1 and CDR2 (germline): MRHNA, SNTAGT. The length of the CDR3 is 15 residues. Trimming removed 0 bases at V and 6 bases at J, with 12 bases between. CDR3 sequence: CASSDSLGASNEQFF. In DNA form, the CDR3 reads TGTGCCAGCAGTGACTCATTAGGGGCTAGCAATGAGCAGTTCTTC.

This clone appeared once. The CDR3 region is CATWDSSYEQYF. CDR3 nucleotide sequence: TGTGCCACTTGGGACAGCTCCTACGAGCAGTACTTC. The chain has TRBV6-6 and TRBJ2-7; 7 bases align to TRBD1. Germline loops: CDR1 MNHNY, CDR2 SVGAGI (reference sequence). The length of the CDR3 is 12 residues. J lost 0 bases, V lost 10 bases, and 3 bases had no gene match.

The chain is built from TRBV6-7 and TRBJ2-7; a possible D gene is TRBD2 (5 bases). TRBV6-7 is assigned to the ORF class and has an uncertain function. V was pared by 2 bases and J by 3 bases, with 17 bases between. The CDR3 is 16 residues long. DNA for the CDR3: TGTGCCAGCAGTTACCTAGCAGGACCCCCCATCTACGAGCAGTACTTC. Its protein is CASSYLAGPPIYEQYF.

The V gene is TRBV7-6, the J gene TRBJ2-1, with 11 positions matching TRBD2. Germline lookup yields CDR1 SGHVS and CDR2 FNYEAQ. The ends lost 5 bases at V and 8 bases at J; junction bases unmatched: 5. The CDR3 is made up of 14 amino acids. The chain's CDR3 is CASSISGGVHEQFF. The CDR3 coding sequence is TGTGCCAGCAGCATTAGCGGGGGGGTGCATGAGCAGTTCTTC. Full variable domain (missing parts from reference TRBV7-6 and TRBJ2-1): GAGVSQSPRYKVTKRGQDVALRCDPISGHVSLYWYRQALGQGPEFLTYFNYEAQQDKSGLPNDRFSAERPEGSISTLTIQRTEQRDSAMYRCASSISGGVHEQFFGPGTRLTVL.

The gene calls are TRBV29-1 and TRBJ2-3; tentative D call: TRBD1 (5 bases). V lost 3 bases and J 5 bases, leaving 15 bases between the germline ends. This CDR3 contains 14 residues. CDR1 SQVTM and CDR2 ANQGSEA come from the germline V gene. The CDR3 region has the DNA TGCAGCGTTGATAGTGCAGGGAAGGGAGATACGCAGTATTTT. Amino acids: CSVDSAGKGDTQYF.

The chain uses TRBV9 and TRBJ2-7; 9 nucleotides align to TRBD2. The germline V gene encodes CDR1 SGDLS and CDR2 YYNGEE. V shed 4 bases and J 2 bases; nucleotides not matched to a gene: 7. The CDR3 loop spans 15 amino acids. The DNA for the CDR3 is TGTGCCAGCAGCCCGTGGCGGACTAGCGCCTACGAGCAGTACTTC. It encodes CASSPWRTSAYEQYF.

This chain connects TRBV4-1 to TRBJ2-1; D is unclear. Trimming cost V 2 bases and J 10 bases, with 15 bases left between them. CDR3 size: 14 residues. Germline CDR1 and CDR2: MGHRA and YSYEKL. The CDR3 sequence is CASSQHPSPLEQFF. The CDR3 DNA reads as TGCGCCAGCAGCCAACATCCCTCCCCGTTAGAGCAGTTCTTC.

V and J are TRBV6-6 and TRBJ1-1; D not certain. CDR3 length: 12 residues. V lost 10 bases to trimming and J lost 1 base, with 10 bases between them. Germline V gene data show CDR1 as MNHNY and CDR2 as SVGAGI (reference sequence). The CDR3 is CATYWGNTEAFF. As DNA, the CDR3 is TGTGCCACCTACTGGGGGAACACTGAAGCTTTCTTT.

The chain recombines TRBV7-3 with TRBJ2-3; TRBD2 aligns across 11 bases. CDR1 and CDR2 (germline): SGHTA, FQGTGA. CDR3 length: 16 amino acids. V gave up 3 bases and J gave up 6 bases; unmatched junction bases: 8. CDR3 amino acids: CASSFSSGGAVDTQYF. In nucleotides, the CDR3 is TGTGCCAGCAGCTTCAGTAGCGGGGGGGCCGTGGATACGCAGTATTTT.

Notes on this clone: At one end the junction does not follow the germline gene, possibly because of a read error. V gene TRBV7-7 combines with J gene TRBJ1-1, with D maybe TRBD1 (5 bases). In germline, CDR1 is SSHAT, CDR2 FNYEAQ (reference sequence). There are 15 residues in the CDR3. The CDR3 spells CASSLAEQDTTEAFF. CDR3 in DNA: TGTGCTAGCAGCTTAGCGGAACAGGACACCACTGAAGCTTTCTTT.

In its sample, this clone was seen once. This chain connects TRBV10-2 to TRBJ1-2; no firm D call. CDR3 size: 15 residues. V was shortened by 0 bases and J by 4 bases, with 12 bases between the two germline ends. The germline V gene encodes CDR1 WSHSY and CDR2 SAAADI. The CDR3 DNA is TGCGCCAGCAGTGAGTCGGGGATGGGAGTCTATGGCTACACCTTC. Translating gives CASSESGMGVYGYTF.

This clone occurred once. This chain links TRBV27 with TRBJ2-7; possibly TRBD1 for D (5 bases). Germline CDR1 MNHEY, CDR2 SMNVEV (reference sequence). The V gene lost 4 bases and the J gene lost 1 base, with 20 bases spanning the gap. The CDR3 length is 17 residues. The CDR3 spells CASSSYSPRQISYEQYF. In DNA form, the CDR3 reads TGTGCCAGCAGTTCATATAGCCCTCGACAGATTTCCTACGAGCAGTACTTC.

This clone showed up just once. V gene TRBV6-4 combines with J gene TRBJ2-3; D might be TRBD1 (6 bases). Trimming took off 3 bases at V and 4 bases at J, with 14 bases between the two ends. Germline V gene data show CDR1 as MRHNA and CDR2 as SNTAGT. This CDR3 comprises 15 residues. The CDR3 sequence: CASSETFGGPDTQYF. The CDR3 DNA is TGTGCCAGCAGTGAGACGTTTGGGGGCCCAGATACGCAGTATTTT.

The V and J genes are TRBV19 and TRBJ1-4; D possibly corresponds to TRBD1 (5 bases). V dropped 5 bases and J dropped 0 bases, with 10 bases sitting between them. Germline CDR1 is LNHDA and CDR2 is SQIVND (reference sequence). The CDR3 consists of 15 residues. CDR3 in amino acids: CASSSGTATNEKLFF. DNA of the CDR3: TGTGCCAGTAGTTCGGGGACCGCAACTAATGAAAAACTGTTTTTT.

The chain couples TRBV7-9 to TRBJ2-3; no reliable D call. V was clipped by 1 base and J by 0 bases, with 8 bases between them. Germline V lookup: CDR1 SEHNR, CDR2 FQNEAQ (reference sequence). The CDR3 is made up of 15 amino acids. CDR3 in amino acids: CASSLGPSSTDTQYF. In nucleotides, the CDR3 is TGTGCCAGCAGCTTAGGTCCTTCTAGCACAGATACGCAGTATTTT.

The V gene is TRBV27, the J gene TRBJ1-2; tentative D call: TRBD1 (6 bases). The CDR3 covers 13 residues. The V gene's germline CDR1 is MNHEY and CDR2 SMNVEV (reference sequence). V gave up 6 bases and J gave up 6 bases, with 14 bases separating them. The CDR3 here is CASSPSGGDGYTF. In nucleotides, the CDR3 is TGTGCCAGCAGCCCGTCGGGGGGCGATGGCTACACCTTC.

CDR3: CATRTTGLNTEAFF. CDR3 nucleotides: TGTGCCACCCGGACAACCGGATTGAACACTGAAGCTTTCTTT. The chain couples TRBV7-2 to TRBJ1-1; the D gene is possibly TRBD1 (5 bases). The CDR3 has 14 amino acids. The V and J ends lost 10 bases and 0 bases respectively, with 15 bases between them. Germline CDR1 and CDR2: SGHTA and FQGNSA.

V is TRBV5-1 and J is TRBJ1-1; D possibly corresponds to TRBD1 (6 bases). Germline assignment: CDR1 SGHRS and CDR2 YFSETQ. This CDR3 has 15 amino acids. Trimming removed 1 base from V and 4 bases from J, with 14 bases in between. The CDR3: CASSLSQGSGTEAFF. CDR3 DNA sequence: TGCGCCAGCAGCTTGAGTCAGGGGTCGGGCACTGAAGCTTTCTTT.

The chain employs TRBV5-6 and TRBJ2-7, with TRBD1 identical over 8 bases. The CDR3 sequence is 14 residues long. Germline V gene lookup returns CDR1 SGHDT and CDR2 YYEEEE. After removal of 5 bases from V and 4 bases from J, the junction contained 8 bases not matched to a gene. The CDR3 DNA reads TGTGCCAGCAGGAAGACAGGGGAGTTATACGAGCAGTACTTC. Residues: CASRKTGELYEQYF.

The V call is TRBV5-1, the J call TRBJ1-1; TRBD1 agrees at 9 bases. The CDR3 runs to 14 residues. Trimming removed 2 bases from V and 6 bases from J; junction bases left unmatched: 5. Germline V gives CDR1 SGHRS, CDR2 YFSETQ. CDR3 bases: TGCGCCAGCAGCTTTGACAGGGGGTGGGCTGAAGCTTTCTTT. It is translated as CASSFDRGWAEAFF.

In this sample, this clone turned up once. This chain connects TRBV9 to TRBJ2-2; 7 bases are a match to TRBD1. In germline, CDR1 is SGDLS, CDR2 YYNGEE. The length of the CDR3 is 17 residues. V was clipped by 4 bases and J by 0 bases; unmatched bases: 9. The CDR3 sequence: CASSPRTGWTNTGELFF. CDR3 nucleotides: TGTGCCAGCAGCCCTAGGACAGGTTGGACGAACACCGGGGAGCTGTTTTTT. Full variable domain (rest looked up from reference TRBV9 and TRBJ2-2): DSGVTQTPKHLITATGQRVTLRCSPRSGDLSVYWYQQSLDQGLQFLIQYYNGEERAKGNILERFSAQQFPDLHSELNLSSLELGDSALYFCASSPRTGWTNTGELFFGEGSRLTVL.

The J gene is TRBJ2-7, the V gene TRBV14; tentative D call: TRBD1 (6 bases). V lost 0 bases to trimming and J lost 2 bases, with 17 bases between them. The CDR3 is 17 amino acids. Germline V lookup: CDR1 SGHDN, CDR2 FVKESK. The CDR3 DNA is TGTGCCAGCAGCCAAGAGATCAGGGGCGCGTATCCCTACGAGCAGTACTTC. As protein: CASSQEIRGAYPYEQYF.

The rearrangement joins TRBV5-6 to TRBJ2-7; D call uncertain. The CDR3 has 14 residues. V was pared by 2 bases and J by 2 bases, with 11 bases between. Germline V gene data show CDR1 as SGHDT and CDR2 as YYEEEE. The CDR3 reads CASSFSDQTYEQYF. CDR3 nucleotides: TGTGCCAGCAGCTTTAGTGACCAAACCTACGAGCAGTACTTC. The complete variable domain, with remaining parts taken from reference TRBV5-6 and TRBJ2-7, reads DAGVTQSPTHLIKTRGQQVTLRCSPKSGHDTVSWYQQALGQGPQFIFQYYEEEERQRGNFPDRFSGHQFPNYSSELNVNALLLGDSALYLCASSFSDQTYEQYFGPGTRLTVT.

This chain joins TRBV5-6 and TRBJ1-2, with a possible D match to TRBD1 (6 bases). V lost 2 bases and J lost 4, with 12 bases in between. CDR1 is SGHDT, CDR2 YYEEEE, per germline. The CDR3 has 14 residues. In nucleotides, the CDR3 is TGTGCCAGCAGCTTCCCACAGGGCATCTATGGCTACACCTTC. Amino acid sequence: CASSFPQGIYGYTF.